This entry is about one T cell receptor beta chain. Its antigen is still unknown. These data originate in a study of regulatory T cells in long-lasting Graves disease. To make TCR beta libraries, researchers used iRepertoire HTBI primers and Arm-PCR of CDR3 regions. In TCRdb, the multiplex PCR reads were re-called with MiXCR into one record per CDR3 protein. The sample holds roughly 400,000 distinct CDR3 sequences, around 21% seen once. Described time point: persistent/refractory GD, antithyroid drugs over 5 years with positive TRAb. PBMCs provided the RNA from which the TCR library was made. General study points: It was in persistent disease that TRBV28, TRBJ1-2 and TRBJ2-5 were favored. Reduced TCR diversity was observed in persistent Graves' patients versus newly diagnosed patients.

CDR1 KGHSH and CDR2 LQKENI come from the germline V gene. V was trimmed by 3 bases and J by 2 bases, leaving 16 bases between them. The CDR3 has 16 residues. Material: peripheral blood mononuclear cells (PBMCs), obtained when the disease was refractory, from a patient treated with antithyroid drugs. This clonotype was obtained from a female donor with Graves disease. The chain carries TRBV18 and TRBJ1-2; TRBD1 might be the D (5 bases). The CDR3 protein is CASSPSSGVFNYGYTF. In DNA, the CDR3 is TGTGCCAGCTCACCCTCGTCGGGGGTATTCAACTATGGCTACACCTTC.